Listed here are 31 T cell receptor beta chains from one sample, sequenced in a study of shared clonotypes between healthy human individuals. Only in-frame clones appear in the TCRdb table, and some are missing; sequencing was by immunoSEQ multiplex PCR. The top ten clones hold roughly 13% of a sample with fewer than 650,000 clones, around 78% of them seen once. The sample comprised PBMCs. These receptors originate from a woman aged 35 to 49 in good health. Some clones in this sample may be carry-over from other donors' samples.

Comments on this clone: The sample carries other DNA sequences with the same CDR3. The chain recombines TRBV5-1 with TRBJ2-1; D might be TRBD2 (5 bases). Germline CDR1 and CDR2: SGHRS and YFSETQ. V was cut by 0 bases and J by 4 bases, with 11 bases left in between. The CDR3 covers 15 residues. CDR3 sequence: CASSLGLAGYNEQFF. The CDR3 DNA follows: TGCGCCAGCAGCTTGGGCCTAGCTGGTTACAATGAGCAGTTCTTC.

This clone was seen a handful of times. This chain connects TRBV6-6 to TRBJ2-5; the match to TRBD2 covers 8 bases. V was pared by 4 bases and J by 9 bases, with 13 bases of the junction left unmatched. This CDR3 comprises 15 residues. The germline CDR1 and CDR2 sequences are MNHNY and SVGAGI (reference sequence). The CDR3 DNA sequence: TGTGCCAGCAGTTTACCTACCTGGACTAGCCCGGCCCAGTACTTC. This encodes CASSLPTWTSPAQYF.

This clone has only one observation. The genes are TRBV7-2 and TRBJ2-1, with TRBD1 as a possible D gene (6 bases). V lost 1 base and J 6 bases, leaving 13 bases between the germline ends. Germline V CDR1 and CDR2: SGHTA, FQGNSA. The CDR3 has 15 amino acids. The CDR3 region is CASSLGQATFNEQFF. In DNA, the CDR3 is TGTGCCAGCAGCTTAGGACAGGCGACGTTCAATGAGCAGTTCTTC. Full variable domain (outside the CDR3, taken from reference TRBV7-2 and TRBJ2-1): GAGVSQSPSNKVTEKGKDVELRCDPISGHTALYWYRQSLGQGLEFLIYFQGNSAPDKSGLPSDRFSAERTGGSVSTLTIQRTQQEDSAVYLCASSLGQATFNEQFFGPGTRLTVL.

This clone has ten or more counts. The chain employs TRBV18 and TRBJ2-7; the D is unclear. Germline CDR1 is KGHSH and CDR2 is LQKENI. The CDR3 spans 14 residues. V shed 3 bases and J shed 0 bases, with 9 bases lying between them. Here the CDR3 reads CASSPTWSSYEQYF. The CDR3 bases are TGTGCCAGCTCACCCACTTGGAGCTCCTACGAGCAGTACTTC.

The chain has TRBV7-3 and TRBJ2-7; TRBD2 matches at 11 bases. The length of the CDR3 is 15 residues. The V and J ends lost 5 bases and 4 bases, in that order; junction bases with no gene match: 7. Germline V CDR1 and CDR2: SGHTA, FQGTGA. The CDR3 protein is CASSPAGLAAYEQYF. The CDR3, as DNA: TGTGCCAGCAGCCCTGCGGGACTAGCGGCGTACGAGCAGTACTTC.

The CDR3 sequence is CAISESETQYF. The CDR3 coding sequence is TGTGCCATCAGTGAGTCCGAGACCCAGTACTTC. The rearrangement links TRBV10-3 to TRBJ2-5; D remains unclear. Per germline, CDR1 ENHRY and CDR2 SYGVKD. This CDR3 spans 11 amino acids. V shed 0 bases and J shed 5 bases, with 1 base lying between them.

The gene calls are TRBV5-6 and TRBJ2-5, with 7 bases aligning to TRBD1. This CDR3 comprises 16 residues. J was trimmed by 5 bases and V by 2 bases; bases with no gene match: 12. CDR1 is SGHDT and CDR2 is YYEEEE in the germline V gene. CDR3 coding DNA: TGTGCCAGCAGCTTAGCCCGGGACAGCCTAGGGGAGACCCAGTACTTC. Translation gives CASSLARDSLGETQYF.

This clone occurred a few times. The J gene is TRBJ2-3, the V gene TRBV5-1; the D is unclear. The V and J ends lost 4 bases and 3 bases respectively, with 9 bases between them. Germline V gives CDR1 SGHRS, CDR2 YFSETQ. The CDR3 covers 13 residues. The CDR3 loop reads CASSPAPTDTQYF. Written as DNA, the CDR3 is TGCGCCAGCAGCCCGGCCCCTACAGATACGCAGTATTTT.

This chain uses TRBV5-1 with TRBJ1-2; the D is unclear. V lost 4 bases, J lost 2 bases, and 18 bases lay in between. This CDR3 region has 16 residues. Germline CDR1 is SGHRS and CDR2 is YFSETQ. The CDR3 protein is CASSPRFMGENYGYTF. CDR3 bases: TGCGCCAGCAGCCCCCGGTTTATGGGAGAAAACTATGGCTACACCTTC.

The count of this clone is one. The rearrangement joins TRBV5-4 to TRBJ1-2; D is perhaps TRBD1 (6 bases). Per the germline V gene, CDR1 is SGHNT and CDR2 is YYREEE (reference sequence). Trimming cost V 5 bases and J 4 bases, with 15 bases left between them. The CDR3 sequence is 14 residues long. The chain's CDR3 is CASSQDSLSYGYTF. The CDR3 region has the DNA TGTGCCAGCAGTCAGGACAGCCTCTCCTATGGCTACACCTTC.

The chain carries TRBV10-3 and TRBJ2-7; 8 positions agree with TRBD1. Germline lookup yields CDR1 ENHRY and CDR2 SYGVKD. After removal of 6 bases from V and 5 bases from J, the junction contained 9 bases not matched to a gene. CDR3 length: 14 amino acids. The CDR3 sequence: CAISPDRGVDEQYF. In DNA form, the CDR3 reads TGTGCCATCAGCCCCGACAGGGGTGTCGACGAGCAGTACTTC.

The V and J genes are TRBV7-9 and TRBJ2-3; 9 positions agree with TRBD2. The CDR3 is made up of 14 amino acids. J lost 2 bases, V lost 10 bases, and 7 bases had no gene match. Germline lookup yields CDR1 SEHNR and CDR2 FQNEAQ (reference sequence). CDR3 in amino acids: CATISGRNTDTQYF. CDR3 nucleotides: TGTGCCACAATTAGCGGGAGAAACACAGATACGCAGTATTTT.

CDR3 amino acids: CASSYSGLNLLDTQYF. As DNA, the CDR3 is TGTGCCAGCAGTTACTCCGGCCTCAACTTATTAGATACGCAGTATTTT. The rearrangement joins TRBV6-5 to TRBJ2-3, with D hard to call. This CDR3 is built from 16 residues. Germline loops: CDR1 MNHEY, CDR2 SVGAGI. The V and J ends lost 0 bases and 5 bases respectively, with 15 bases between them.

The chain combines TRBV19 with TRBJ2-1; unclear D gene. The germline V gene encodes CDR1 LNHDA and CDR2 SQIVND (reference sequence). Trimming pared 0 bases from V and 4 bases from J, leaving 10 bases between. CDR3 length equals 15 residues. This chain's CDR3 is CASSIDPDDYNEQFF. The CDR3 coding sequence is TGTGCCAGTAGTATAGATCCGGACGATTACAATGAGCAGTTCTTC.

The gene calls are TRBV6-6 and TRBJ2-5; D gene unclear. CDR1 MNHNY and CDR2 SVGAGI come from the germline V gene (reference sequence). CDR3 length equals 10 residues. V was clipped by 8 bases and J by 3 bases, with 4 bases between them. This CDR3 is CASAKETQYF. In nucleotides, the CDR3 is TGTGCCAGCGCTAAAGAGACCCAGTACTTC.

CDR3 sequence (DNA): TGCGCCAGCACCCACACAGTCCAGAGCAATCAGCCCCAGCATTTT. Amino acid sequence: CASTHTVQSNQPQHF. The chain recombines TRBV10-2 with TRBJ1-5; D is uncertain. V was shortened by 7 bases and J by 1 base, with 14 bases between the two germline ends. The germline gives CDR1 WSHSY, CDR2 SAAADI. The CDR3 length is 15 residues.

This clone was seen repeatedly, ten times or more. This sequence joins TRBV7-7 and TRBJ2-5, with 7 positions matching TRBD2. Germline CDR1 reads SSHAT; CDR2 reads FNYEAQ (reference sequence). This CDR3 is 13 amino acids long. The CDR3: CATSRGEGETQYF. CDR3 sequence (DNA): TGTGCTACCTCCCGGGGGGAGGGAGAGACCCAGTACTTC.

The CDR3, as DNA: TGTGCCAGCACCCCGGCGGGATGGACTGAAGCTTTCTTT. It translates to CASTPAGWTEAFF. The chain has TRBV7-6 and TRBJ1-1; D unclear. Trimming stripped 7 bases from V and 5 bases from J, with 14 bases between. The CDR3 length is 13 residues. From germline, CDR1 is SGHVS and CDR2 FNYEAQ.

The chain carries TRBV7-2 and TRBJ2-1, with a tentative D call TRBD1 (5 bases). This CDR3 has 17 amino acids. V lost 5 bases and J 1 base, leaving 18 bases between the germline ends. Germline V gene sequence: CDR1 SGHTA, CDR2 FQGNSA. This CDR3 is CASSPLPQGMSYNEQFF. The CDR3 nucleotides read TGTGCCAGCAGCCCCCTGCCCCAGGGTATGTCCTACAATGAGCAGTTCTTC.

The chain links TRBV7-2 to TRBJ2-7, with D hard to call. V lost 1 base and J 1 base, leaving 8 bases between the germline ends. Germline CDR1 and CDR2: SGHTA and FQGNSA. This CDR3 has 14 amino acids. CDR3 loop: CASSLVRSSYEQYF. CDR3 coding DNA: TGTGCCAGCAGCTTAGTGAGGAGTTCCTACGAGCAGTACTTC.

The rearrangement links TRBV4-1 to TRBJ2-6; a possible D gene is TRBD1 (6 bases). This CDR3 spans 17 amino acids. Germline CDR1 MGHRA, CDR2 YSYEKL. The germline V and J ends were trimmed by 1 base and 0 bases, with 10 bases remaining between them. CDR3 nucleotides: TGCGCCAGCAGCCAAGGGACAGCCCACTCTGGGGCCAACGTCCTGACTTTC. It yields the protein CASSQGTAHSGANVLTF.

V usage is TRBV27 and J usage is TRBJ2-2; D unclear. The V gene lost 3 bases and the J gene lost 6 bases, with 8 bases spanning the gap. CDR1 is MNHEY, CDR2 SMNVEV, per germline (reference sequence). The CDR3 runs to 13 residues. The CDR3 coding sequence is TGTGCCAGCAGTTTCTGGTCACCCGGGGAGCTGTTTTTT. Its protein product is CASSFWSPGELFF.

The gene calls are TRBV6-1 and TRBJ1-4, with D tentatively TRBD1 (5 bases). CDR3 length equals 13 residues. V lost 7 bases, J lost 5 bases, and 11 bases lay in between. CDR1 MNHNS and CDR2 SASEGT come from the germline V gene. The CDR3 sequence: CASTGRENEKLFF. DNA of the CDR3: TGTGCCAGCACAGGGAGGGAAAATGAAAAACTGTTTTTT.

The chain has TRBV14 and TRBJ2-4; maybe TRBD1 (5 bases). Per germline, CDR1 SGHDN and CDR2 FVKESK. This CDR3 has 16 residues. Trimming took 1 base from V and 1 from J, leaving 11 bases between them. The DNA for the CDR3 is TGTGCCAGCAGCCAAGGCAGGGTAGTCGCCAAAAACATTCAGTACTTC. This encodes CASSQGRVVAKNIQYF.

The chain links TRBV28 to TRBJ2-7; D gene ambiguous. The CDR3 is 13 amino acids. Trimming took off 7 bases at V and 3 bases at J, with 13 bases between the two ends. From germline, CDR1 is MDHEN and CDR2 SYDVKM. The CDR3 DNA reads as TGTGCCAGCATTGGAAGGGTCAGCTACGAGCAGTACTTC. It codes for CASIGRVSYEQYF.

The chain has TRBV14 and TRBJ2-7; 7 nucleotides match TRBD1. Germline loops: CDR1 SGHDN, CDR2 FVKESK. There are 14 residues in the CDR3. With V trimmed by 3 bases and J by 2 bases, 4 bases remained unmatched. CDR3 in DNA: TGTGCCAGCAGCCAGTCCGGGACAGCCTACGAGCAGTACTTC. Its protein product is CASSQSGTAYEQYF. The full variable domain, with the rest looked up from reference TRBV14 and TRBJ2-7, is EAGVTQFPSHSVIEKGQTVTLRCDPISGHDNLYWYRRVMGKEIKFLLHFVKESKQDESGMPNNRFLAERTGGTYSTLKVQPAELEDSGVYFCASSQSGTAYEQYFGPGTRLTVT.

This clone has ten or more counts. The CDR3 region has the DNA TGTGCCAGCAGTTTTACTAGCGTTTTGAACACCGGGGAGCTGTTTTTT. This encodes CASSFTSVLNTGELFF. The rearrangement joins TRBV7-9 to TRBJ2-2; TRBD2 matches 7 bases. Germline CDR1 and CDR2: SEHNR and FQNEAQ (reference sequence). V was clipped by 6 bases and J by 1 base; unmatched bases: 8. This CDR3 region has 16 residues.

The chain couples TRBV11-2 to TRBJ1-5, with TRBD1 matching over 7 bases. Trimming took 1 base from V and 3 from J; bases not matched to a gene: 3. This CDR3 comprises 15 residues. Germline CDR1 SGHAT, CDR2 FQNNGV. The CDR3 spells CASSLAGQPNQPQHF. The CDR3 nucleotides read TGTGCCAGCAGCTTAGCGGGACAGCCCAATCAGCCCCAGCATTTT.

The genes are TRBV7-9 and TRBJ2-6; D may be TRBD1 (6 bases). The CDR3 loop spans 17 amino acids. Germline V gene data show CDR1 as SEHNR and CDR2 as FQNEAQ (reference sequence). V lost 0 bases to trimming and J lost 4 bases, with 13 bases between them. CDR3: CASSLARSGVGANVLTF. The CDR3 coding sequence is TGTGCCAGCAGCTTAGCCCGATCAGGGGTCGGGGCCAACGTCCTGACTTTC.

Written as DNA, the CDR3 is TGTGCCAGCAGCTTGGGGGGAAATGAGCAGTTCTTC. It is translated as CASSLGGNEQFF. The chain links TRBV5-4 to TRBJ2-1; D is ambiguous. Trimming took 0 bases from V and 7 from J, leaving 5 bases between them. Germline assignment: CDR1 SGHNT and CDR2 YYREEE (reference sequence). The CDR3 runs 12 residues. Supplemented by reference TRBV5-4 and TRBJ2-1, the full variable domain reads ETGVTQSPTHLIKTRGQQVTLRCSSQSGHNTVSWYQQALGQGPQFIFQYYREEENGRGNFPPRFSGLQFPNYSSELNVNALELDDSALYLCASSLGGNEQFFGPGTRLTVL.

Only a few counts were recorded for this clone. This rearrangement joins TRBV2 to TRBJ1-5, with D uncertain. The CDR3 loop spans 14 amino acids. Germline CDR1 is SNHLY and CDR2 is FYNNEI. V was trimmed by 7 bases and J by 0 bases, leaving 10 bases between them. DNA for the CDR3: TGTGCCAGCAAGGCGGTCGCTAGCAATCAGCCCCAGCATTTT. It codes for CASKAVASNQPQHF.